The 32 T cell receptor beta chains presented below share a single source sample, sequenced in a study of cytotoxic CD8 clonotypes in ibrutinib-treated CLL. Sequencing used immunoSEQ multiplex PCR; TCRdb keeps in-frame clones, though not all of them. Here the sample spans about 76,000 clones, roughly 83% being singletons. The sample was PBMCs, taken after 24 months of ibrutinib treatment. The receptor set was obtained from a human donor with chronic lymphocytic leukemia.

The V call is TRBV29-1, the J call TRBJ2-3; TRBD2 is a possible D gene (5 bases). The length of the CDR3 is 13 residues. The V gene lost 3 bases and the J gene lost 2 bases, with 9 bases spanning the gap. Germline V gene data show CDR1 as SQVTM and CDR2 as ANQGSEA. CDR3 bases: TGCAGCGTTGACGGGGTTAACACAGATACGCAGTATTTT. As protein: CSVDGVNTDTQYF.

The chain employs TRBV27 and TRBJ2-1; TRBD1 matches 8 bases. The germline gives CDR1 MNHEY, CDR2 SMNVEV (reference sequence). V was pared by 3 bases and J by 4 bases, with 8 bases of the junction left unmatched. This CDR3 region has 16 residues. The CDR3 nucleotides read TGTGCCAGCAGTTTTAACCCAGGGGGCGCTTACAATGAGCAGTTCTTC. Protein sequence: CASSFNPGGAYNEQFF.

J is TRBJ2-5 and V is TRBV14, with TRBD2 matching 11 bases. Germline loops: CDR1 SGHDN, CDR2 FVKESK. The junction had 10 bases not matched to a gene; V was cut back by 6 bases and J by 4 bases. CDR3 length equals 16 residues. CDR3 loop: CASSPLGLAGGETQYF. The CDR3 DNA reads as TGTGCCAGCAGTCCTTTAGGCCTAGCGGGAGGAGAGACCCAGTACTTC.

The rearrangement joins TRBV13 to TRBJ1-2, with TRBD1 as a possible D gene (6 bases). From germline, CDR1 is PRHDT and CDR2 FYEKMQ (reference sequence). This CDR3 has 17 residues. Trimming removed 2 bases from V and 3 bases from J, with 19 bases in between. The CDR3 region is CASSLWQGIKKDYGYTF. The CDR3 coding sequence is TGTGCCAGCAGCTTATGGCAGGGGATAAAGAAGGACTATGGCTACACCTTC.

The chain links TRBV30 to TRBJ2-3; 7 nucleotides line up with TRBD2. Trimming removed 0 bases from V and 2 bases from J; junction bases left unmatched: 5. The germline CDR1 and CDR2 sequences are GTSNPN and SVGIG (reference sequence). This CDR3 is 15 amino acids long. The CDR3 reads CAWSVGLADTDTQYF. Written as DNA, the CDR3 is TGTGCCTGGAGTGTCGGGCTAGCGGACACAGATACGCAGTATTTT.

The genes are TRBV18 and TRBJ1-1; a weak D match, TRBD1 (5 bases). CDR3 size: 13 residues. CDR1 and CDR2 from the germline V gene are KGHSH and LQKENI. Trimming removed 8 bases from V and 1 base from J, with 11 bases in between. The CDR3 bases are TGTGCCAGCACCCTCGACAGGAACACTGAAGCTTTCTTT. Protein product: CASTLDRNTEAFF.

The chain joins TRBV25-1 to TRBJ2-7; tentative D call: TRBD1 (6 bases). Trimming took off 4 bases at V and 2 bases at J, with 12 bases between the two ends. The CDR3 covers 14 residues. CDR1 and CDR2 from the germline V gene are MGHDK and SYGVNS. The CDR3, as DNA: TGTGCCAGCAGTGGGGTGGGACAAGCCTACGAGCAGTACTTC. This sequence encodes CASSGVGQAYEQYF.

This clone has just a few counts. The chain recombines TRBV5-1 with TRBJ1-4; D is possibly TRBD1 (5 bases). The CDR3 contains 16 residues. Germline V gene lookup returns CDR1 SGHRS and CDR2 YFSETQ. V lost 0 bases and J 5 bases, leaving 14 bases between the germline ends. The CDR3 region is CASSLAGASGNEKLFF. CDR3 bases: TGCGCCAGCAGCTTGGCCGGGGCCTCGGGGAATGAAAAACTGTTTTTT.

This clone is a singleton in its sample. The chain has TRBV7-6 and TRBJ2-1, with TRBD2 matching 9 bases. The V gene's germline CDR1 is SGHVS and CDR2 FNYEAQ. The CDR3 spans 17 residues. With V trimmed by 1 base and J by 8 bases, 12 bases remained unmatched. The CDR3 here is CASSLGTSGLGLDEQFF. DNA for the CDR3: TGTGCCAGCAGCTTAGGAACTAGCGGGCTTGGTCTGGATGAGCAGTTCTTC.

The chain uses TRBV28 and TRBJ2-1; D call uncertain. The CDR3 loop spans 15 amino acids. Germline V gene data show CDR1 as MDHEN and CDR2 as SYDVKM. V lost 6 bases and J lost 2, with 14 bases in between. CDR3 bases: TGTGCCAGCAGGATTACGTTGGAACCCTACAATGAGCAGTTCTTC. Translating it yields CASRITLEPYNEQFF.

The chain links TRBV10-2 to TRBJ2-7, with unresolved D. With 2 bases removed from V and 9 bases from J, the gap between germline ends came to 11 bases. Germline assignment: CDR1 WSHSY and CDR2 SAAADI. The CDR3 has 12 residues. The CDR3 sequence is CASSERLERQYF. The DNA of the CDR3 is TGCGCCAGCAGTGAGAGGCTAGAAAGGCAGTACTTC.

V usage is TRBV19 and J usage is TRBJ2-7; 9 bases match TRBD2. The CDR3 sequence is 13 residues long. Germline V CDR1 and CDR2: LNHDA, SQIVND (reference sequence). V gave up 4 bases and J gave up 2 bases; unmatched junction bases: 0. The CDR3 nucleotides read TGTGCCAGTAGTAGCGGGAGGGCCTACGAGCAGTACTTC. It translates to CASSSGRAYEQYF.

The chain employs TRBV30 and TRBJ2-6; D not resolved. This CDR3 has 14 residues. V was pared by 6 bases and J by 5 bases, with 14 bases between. Germline CDR1 is GTSNPN and CDR2 is SVGIG (reference sequence). This chain's CDR3 is CACPPGLWANVLTF. The DNA of the CDR3 is TGTGCCTGTCCCCCCGGGTTGTGGGCCAACGTCCTGACTTTC. Looking up the rest from reference TRBV30 and TRBJ2-6 gives the full variable domain: SQTIHQWPATLVQPVGSPLSLECTVEGTSNPNLYWYRQAAGRGLQLLFYSVGIGQISSEVPQNLSASRPQDRQFILSSKKLLLSDSGFYLCACPPGLWANVLTFGAGSRLTVL.

This clone was counted once. This sequence joins TRBV4-2 and TRBJ2-1, with TRBD2 matching 11 bases. CDR1 is LGHNA and CDR2 is YNFKEQ in the germline V gene. Trimming took 2 bases from V and 6 from J; bases not matched to a gene: 9. CDR3 length: 17 residues. CDR3 region: CASSQLVLAGDSNEQFF. In DNA form, the CDR3 reads TGTGCCAGCAGCCAACTTGTACTAGCGGGAGACAGCAATGAGCAGTTCTTC.

The genes are TRBV10-2 and TRBJ2-3; D is ambiguous. This CDR3 comprises 10 residues. Germline-derived CDR1 and CDR2 are WSHSY and SAAADI. V gave up 7 bases and J gave up 4 bases, with 3 bases separating them. The CDR3: CASMADTQYF. The CDR3 coding sequence is TGCGCCAGCATGGCAGATACGCAGTATTTT.

The chain couples TRBV18 to TRBJ1-4; D not resolved. This CDR3 is 14 amino acids long. Trimming removed 3 bases from V and 8 bases from J, with 13 bases in between. Germline V lookup: CDR1 KGHSH, CDR2 LQKENI. The CDR3 is CASSPQDLREKLFF. Written as DNA, the CDR3 is TGTGCCAGCTCACCTCAAGACCTGCGCGAAAAACTGTTTTTT.

The chain is built from TRBV28 and TRBJ1-5; the D gene is possibly TRBD1 (6 bases). The CDR3 length is 15 residues. From germline, CDR1 is MDHEN and CDR2 SYDVKM. V was trimmed by 0 bases and J by 6 bases, leaving 12 bases between them. For the CDR3, the DNA is TGTGCCAGCAGTTTATGGTTGGGGGGGGCTCAGCCCCAGCATTTT. Residues: CASSLWLGGAQPQHF.

The chain couples TRBV19 to TRBJ2-1; D unclear. Between the trimmed V and J ends, which lost 3 bases and 2 bases, there was a span of 11 bases. CDR3 size: 15 residues. The V gene's germline CDR1 is LNHDA and CDR2 SQIVND (reference sequence). The CDR3 DNA follows: TGTGCCAGTAGTATGATTACCGTGGCCTACAATGAGCAGTTCTTC. Translation gives CASSMITVAYNEQFF. The whole variable domain, filled in from reference TRBV19 and TRBJ2-1, reads DGGITQSPKYLFRKEGQNVTLSCEQNLNHDAMYWYRQDPGQGLRLIYYSQIVNDFQKGDIAEGYSVSREKKESFPLTVTSAQKNPTAFYLCASSMITVAYNEQFFGPGTRLTVL.

The CDR3, as DNA: TGTGCCAGCAGCTTAGGGGCTAGCGGGAGGGCCAGGTCCTACGAGCAGTACTTC. This sequence encodes CASSLGASGRARSYEQYF. The rearrangement joins TRBV7-2 to TRBJ2-7, with 12 bases lining up with TRBD2. V lost 1 base, J lost 1 base, and 8 bases stayed unmatched. This CDR3 comprises 18 residues. In germline, CDR1 is SGHTA, CDR2 FQGNSA.

This clone was counted once. This rearrangement joins TRBV28 to TRBJ1-5, with D maybe TRBD1 (5 bases). Per the germline V gene, CDR1 is MDHEN and CDR2 is SYDVKM. The CDR3 consists of 15 residues. The V end was cut by 6 bases, the J end by 7 bases, with 19 bases between. CDR3 in amino acids: CASSYERRGGQPQHF. The CDR3 nucleotides are TGTGCCAGCAGCTATGAGAGGAGGGGAGGACAGCCCCAGCATTTT.

The J gene is TRBJ2-1, the V gene TRBV27, with D perhaps matching TRBD2 (5 bases). From germline, CDR1 is MNHEY and CDR2 SMNVEV (reference sequence). The CDR3 has 16 residues. The ends were cut back, 6 bases at V and 2 bases at J, with 17 bases in the middle. The CDR3 bases are TGTGCCAGCAGCCTCACCGGACTTTACCCCTACAATGAGCAGTTCTTC. It is translated as CASSLTGLYPYNEQFF.

In DNA, the CDR3 is TGTGCCAGCGGGTTGGACAGGGGATCTGGCGAGCAGTACTTC. Translation: CASGLDRGSGEQYF. This chain uses TRBV28 with TRBJ2-7; TRBD1 matches 9 bases. Germline values: CDR1 MDHEN, CDR2 SYDVKM. The CDR3 spans 14 residues. V lost 8 bases and J lost 6; bases outside the gene matches: 11.

The chain has TRBV6-6 and TRBJ2-7; D possibly corresponds to TRBD2 (6 bases). CDR3 length: 15 residues. In germline, CDR1 is MNHNY, CDR2 SVGAGI (reference sequence). Trimming cost V 0 bases and J 4 bases, with 13 bases left between them. CDR3: CASSYSRGRRYEQYF. The CDR3 DNA sequence: TGTGCCAGCAGTTACTCCCGAGGGAGGCGGTACGAGCAGTACTTC.

The chain joins TRBV4-1 to TRBJ2-6, with 9 nucleotides matching TRBD1. Germline V gene lookup returns CDR1 MGHRA and CDR2 YSYEKL. The CDR3 totals 16 residues. The J segment lost 4 bases and the V segment lost 5 bases, leaving 6 bases of the junction unmatched. The CDR3 nucleotides read TGCGCCAGCAGCTCCACAGGGGGCTCGGGGGCCAACGTCCTGACTTTC. This codes for CASSSTGGSGANVLTF.

The chain is built from TRBV2 and TRBJ2-2; D might be TRBD1 (5 bases). With 5 bases removed from V and 5 bases from J, the gap between germline ends came to 15 bases. Germline assignment: CDR1 SNHLY and CDR2 FYNNEI. The CDR3 contains 15 residues. The CDR3 DNA is TGTGCCAGCAGTCAGGACAACACAAATACCGGGGAGCTGTTTTTT. Encoded protein: CASSQDNTNTGELFF.

The genes are TRBV5-1 and TRBJ2-3, with 11 bases identical to TRBD2. This CDR3 is 15 amino acids long. After removal of 4 bases from V and 2 bases from J, the junction contained 3 bases not matched to a gene. The V gene's germline CDR1 is SGHRS and CDR2 YFSETQ. The CDR3 is CASSVTSGNTDTQYF. Written as DNA, the CDR3 is TGCGCCAGCAGCGTGACTAGCGGGAACACAGATACGCAGTATTTT.

Only a few counts were recorded for this clone. The chain couples TRBV6-1 to TRBJ2-7, with 8 bases aligning to TRBD1. The germline gives CDR1 MNHNS, CDR2 SASEGT. V lost 9 bases to trimming and J lost 1 base; unmatched junction nucleotides: 8. The CDR3 is made up of 14 amino acids. CDR3 protein: CASEDRAGSYEQYF. CDR3 nucleotides: TGTGCCAGTGAGGACAGGGCTGGATCCTACGAGCAGTACTTC.

The CDR3 region is CASSDSGVDQDEQFF. For the CDR3, the DNA is TGTGCCAGCAGTGATTCGGGAGTGGACCAGGATGAGCAGTTCTTC. The J gene is TRBJ2-1, the V gene TRBV6-1, with a weak D call TRBD2 (6 bases). V was shortened by 3 bases and J by 8 bases, with 17 bases between the two germline ends. Germline-derived CDR1 and CDR2 are MNHNS and SASEGT. This CDR3 contains 15 residues.

The chain links TRBV5-4 to TRBJ2-3, with 7 bases that match TRBD2. CDR1 and CDR2 (germline): SGHNT, YYREEE (reference sequence). The CDR3 is 15 amino acids. Germline trimming cut 4 bases from V and 2 bases from J; bases unmatched to any gene: 7. The CDR3 DNA is TGTGCCAGCAGCGCTGGGACTATCGACACAGATACGCAGTATTTT. It yields the protein CASSAGTIDTDTQYF.

The chain recombines TRBV28 with TRBJ1-4; D unclear. The V and J ends lost 4 bases and 4 bases respectively, with 10 bases between them. The V gene's germline CDR1 is MDHEN and CDR2 SYDVKM. The CDR3 runs 14 residues. DNA of the CDR3: TGTGCCAGCAGTTCGCAAATGAGTAATGAAAAACTGTTTTTT. Translating gives CASSSQMSNEKLFF.

The gene calls are TRBV23-1 and TRBJ2-7; D remains unclear. TRBV23-1 is an ORF; its function is uncertain. V lost 9 bases, J lost 5 bases, and 14 bases lay in between. This CDR3 region has 12 residues. This CDR3 reads CARYPYVNEQYF. The CDR3 region has the DNA TGCGCCAGATACCCCTACGTAAACGAGCAGTACTTC.

The chain joins TRBV28 to TRBJ2-1; 9 nucleotides line up with TRBD2. The germline V gene has CDR1 MDHEN and CDR2 SYDVKM. The junction had 10 bases not matched to a gene; V was cut back by 5 bases and J by 8 bases. This CDR3 has 15 amino acids. This CDR3 is CASSVAGEGLDEQFF. DNA for the CDR3: TGTGCCAGCAGTGTAGCGGGAGAGGGTCTGGATGAGCAGTTCTTC.